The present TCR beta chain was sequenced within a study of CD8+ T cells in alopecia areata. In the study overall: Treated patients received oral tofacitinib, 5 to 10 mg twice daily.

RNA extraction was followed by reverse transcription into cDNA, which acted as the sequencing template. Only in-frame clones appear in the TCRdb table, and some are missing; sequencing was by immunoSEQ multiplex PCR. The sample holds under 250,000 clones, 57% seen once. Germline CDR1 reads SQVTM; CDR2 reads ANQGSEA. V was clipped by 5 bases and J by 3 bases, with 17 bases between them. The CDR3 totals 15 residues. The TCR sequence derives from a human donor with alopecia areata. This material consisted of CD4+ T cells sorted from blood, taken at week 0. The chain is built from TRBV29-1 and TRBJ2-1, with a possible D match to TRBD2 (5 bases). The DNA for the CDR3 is TGCAGCGTTCCCTTTCCCGGGGTATTCTACAATGAGCAGTTCTTC. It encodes CSVPFPGVFYNEQFF.